This T cell receptor beta chain comes out of a study of blood T cell repertoires in COVID-19. Study as a whole: Specimens from acute and convalescent COVID-19 originated in the United States, Italy and Spain. Sources were T cells, B-cell-depleted T cells, or PBMCs; the material itself was cDNA or gDNA.

Original data processing: Estimation of nucleated cell counts was performed using reference gene primer amplification. The data were produced by immunoSEQ multiplex PCR, yet TCRdb's version contains in-frame clones alone and is incomplete. D and trimming were read from the DNA, whereas the V and J calls and clone size are those reported in that table. The repertoire holds 200,000 to 250,000 clones, with nearly 85% as singletons. The ends lost 3 bases at V and 2 bases at J; junction bases unmatched: 7. CDR1 and CDR2 from the germline V gene are SGDLS and YYNGEE. The CDR3 spans 15 residues. It was during active infection that Seattle patients were enrolled and then longitudinally followed.

The TCR was taken from a woman in her thirties with COVID-19, enrolled during active disease. The sequencing input was peripheral blood. This chain links TRBV9 with TRBJ2-7; 8 bases fit TRBD1. DNA of the CDR3: TGTGCCAGCAGCGAGGGACAGGCCATGACCTACGAGCAGTACTTC. Translating gives CASSEGQAMTYEQYF.